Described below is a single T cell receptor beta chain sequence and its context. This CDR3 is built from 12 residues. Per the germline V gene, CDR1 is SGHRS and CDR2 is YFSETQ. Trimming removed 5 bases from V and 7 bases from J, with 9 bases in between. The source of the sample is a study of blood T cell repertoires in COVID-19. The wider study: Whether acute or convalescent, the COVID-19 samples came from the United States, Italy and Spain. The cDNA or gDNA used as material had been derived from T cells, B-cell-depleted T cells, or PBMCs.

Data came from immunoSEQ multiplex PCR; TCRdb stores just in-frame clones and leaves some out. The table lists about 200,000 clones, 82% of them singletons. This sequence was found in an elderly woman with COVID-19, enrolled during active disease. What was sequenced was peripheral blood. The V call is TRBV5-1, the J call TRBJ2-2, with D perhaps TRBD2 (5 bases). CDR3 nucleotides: TGCGCCAGCAGTACCGGGAACGGGGAGCTGTTTTTT. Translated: CASSTGNGELFF.